This T cell receptor (beta chain) was sequenced in a study of cytomegalovirus exposure and HLA in healthy donors. Study results and limitations: Common viral pathogens seemed, in a later analysis, to connect with several of the most significant clusters. A later analysis revealed that TCR association rates differed between HLA loci, peaking at DRB1 and bottoming out at HLA-C.

The PCR ran on 60 Vbeta and 13 Jbeta primers. In the study's own analysis: Counted up in a later analysis, unique TCR beta chains came to around 80 million, with around 12 million shared. Data came from immunoSEQ multiplex PCR; TCRdb stores just in-frame clones and leaves some out. V, J and clone size were drawn from that table, and D and trimming were deduced from the DNA. The sample has about 76,000 clones; around 79% are singletons. To note about this clone: What it binds is not known.

The receptor was derived from a man aged 25-45 years in good health and CMV-seronegative. The material sequenced was PBMCs.

This chain's CDR3 is CASSPLSVDGGDTQYF. For the CDR3, the DNA is TGTGCCAGCTCACCACTAAGTGTCGACGGCGGGGATACGCAGTATTTT. V and J are TRBV18 and TRBJ2-3; possibly TRBD2 for D (5 bases). CDR3 length: 16 amino acids. Germline V gene sequence: CDR1 KGHSH, CDR2 LQKENI. V lost 1 base and J lost 6, with 17 bases in between.